These 29 T cell receptor beta chains were all obtained from the same sample, sequenced in a study of PD-1 and CTLA-4 blockade in melanoma. Clones were sequenced by immunoSEQ multiplex PCR, and TCRdb holds only the in-frame ones, with some missing. The sample consists of roughly 21,000 clones, about 91% of them appearing once. The specimen comprised CD8+ T cells from peripheral blood, sampled before anti-PD-1 treatment. The receptor source for this set is a human donor with melanoma.

This chain connects TRBV3-1 (or the pseudogene TRBV3-2) to TRBJ2-7; tentatively, D is TRBD1 (6 bases). The CDR3 totals 17 residues. Trimming pared 4 bases from V and 5 bases from J, leaving 24 bases between. Germline V lookup: CDR1 LGHDT, CDR2 YNNKEL (reference sequence). The DNA for the CDR3 is TGTGCCAGCAGCCCCCTTCTCCTCCCAGGGGATCTGAACGAGCAGTACTTC. It yields the protein CASSPLLLPGDLNEQYF.

The chain recombines TRBV6-2 or TRBV6-3 with TRBJ1-1, with 8 bases matching TRBD1. J lost 7 bases, V lost 0 bases, and 10 bases had no gene match. Looked up from germline, CDR1 is MNHEY and CDR2 is SVGEGT. This CDR3 contains 16 residues. The CDR3 sequence is CASSYSRGQDRLEAFF. CDR3 DNA sequence: TGTGCCAGCAGTTACTCCCGGGGACAGGACCGACTTGAAGCTTTCTTT.

The chain links TRBV7-2 to TRBJ2-7; D is perhaps TRBD2 (6 bases). Germline assignment: CDR1 SGHTA and CDR2 FQGNSA. V gave up 0 bases and J gave up 3 bases, with 18 bases separating them. This CDR3 spans 17 amino acids. The CDR3 DNA sequence: TGTGCCAGCAGCTTAGCGGGGGAGGCCCCCTGGCTCTACGAGCAGTACTTC. Encoded protein: CASSLAGEAPWLYEQYF.

This chain uses TRBV5-4 with TRBJ2-3, with a tentative D call TRBD1 (6 bases). CDR3 length equals 14 residues. The V gene lost 2 bases and the J gene lost 2 bases, with 9 bases spanning the gap. Germline V gene data show CDR1 as SGHNT and CDR2 as YYREEE (reference sequence). The CDR3 reads CASSFGQLTDTQYF. For the CDR3, the DNA is TGTGCCAGCAGCTTCGGACAGCTCACAGATACGCAGTATTTT.

The rearrangement uses TRBV28 and TRBJ1-5; no clear D gene. CDR1 MDHEN and CDR2 SYDVKM come from the germline V gene. Trimming pared 5 bases from V and 0 bases from J, leaving 8 bases between. The CDR3 consists of 14 residues. The CDR3 spells CASSLVFSNQPQHF. CDR3 bases: TGTGCCAGCAGTCTGGTTTTTAGCAATCAGCCCCAGCATTTT.

The rearrangement joins TRBV11-1 to TRBJ2-1, with D maybe TRBD2 (6 bases). This CDR3 region has 13 residues. The V end lost 6 bases, the J end lost 8 bases, and 14 bases lay between the germline ends. Germline V gene data show CDR1 as SGHAT and CDR2 as FQDESV (reference sequence). The CDR3 sequence is CASSPARLDEQFF. CDR3 DNA sequence: TGTGCCAGCAGTCCCGCTCGACTAGATGAGCAGTTCTTC.

The rearrangement links TRBV29-1 to TRBJ1-4, with TRBD1 matching 7 bases. The germline V gene encodes CDR1 SQVTM and CDR2 ANQGSEA. The CDR3 contains 11 residues. The V segment lost 5 bases and the J segment 7 bases; nucleotides outside the gene matches: 1. Written as DNA, the CDR3 is TGCAGCGTTAACAGGGGTGAAAAACTGTTTTTT. Amino acids: CSVNRGEKLFF. Complete variable domain (other parts from reference TRBV29-1 and TRBJ1-4): SAVISQKPSRDICQRGTSLTIQCQVDSQVTMMFWYRQQPGQSLTLIATANQGSEATYESGFVIDKFPISRPNLTFSTLTVSNMSPEDSSIYLCSVNRGEKLFFGSGTQLSVL.

The gene calls are TRBV3-1 (or the pseudogene TRBV3-2) and TRBJ1-2; 7 bases are shared with TRBD1. Germline CDR1 LGHDT, CDR2 YNNKEL (reference sequence). V lost 0 bases, J lost 6 bases, and 4 bases stayed unmatched. The CDR3 totals 14 residues. The CDR3 nucleotides are TGTGCCAGCAGCCAAGAGGCCACAGGGGATGGCTACACCTTC. Encoded protein: CASSQEATGDGYTF.

The chain is built from TRBV5-4 and TRBJ1-2; a possible D gene is TRBD1 (6 bases). The germline V gene encodes CDR1 SGHNT and CDR2 YYREEE (reference sequence). V was pared by 4 bases and J by 4 bases, with 14 bases between. The CDR3 length is 14 residues. In DNA form, the CDR3 reads TGTGCCAGCAGCCCTTGGGGGGGGCTCTATGGCTACACCTTC. It yields the protein CASSPWGGLYGYTF. Complete variable domain (other parts from reference TRBV5-4 and TRBJ1-2): ETGVTQSPTHLIKTRGQQVTLRCSSQSGHNTVSWYQQALGQGPQFIFQYYREEENGRGNFPPRFSGLQFPNYSSELNVNALELDDSALYLCASSPWGGLYGYTFGSGTRLTVV.

This clone was observed a single time. The V gene is TRBV30, the J gene TRBJ1-3, with TRBD1 matching 10 bases. Germline V gene sequence: CDR1 GTSNPN, CDR2 SVGIG (reference sequence). V lost 4 bases, J lost 5 bases, and 2 bases stayed unmatched. The CDR3 extends over 13 amino acids. The CDR3 region has the DNA TGTGCCTGGATCGACAGGGGGCGAAACACCATATATTTT. Amino acid sequence: CAWIDRGRNTIYF.

This rearrangement joins TRBV10-3 to TRBJ1-1; D remains unclear. Germline V gene data show CDR1 as ENHRY and CDR2 as SYGVKD. V was shortened by 7 bases and J by 1 base, with 19 bases between the two germline ends. The CDR3 spans 16 residues. The CDR3 sequence: CAIKGTSGRTNTEAFF. As DNA, the CDR3 is TGTGCCATCAAGGGTACCTCAGGACGGACGAACACTGAAGCTTTCTTT.

The chain recombines TRBV4-2 with TRBJ2-3; 13 positions agree with TRBD2. CDR1 is LGHNA and CDR2 is YNFKEQ in the germline V gene. V was clipped by 3 bases and J by 7 bases; unmatched bases: 7. This CDR3 has 16 amino acids. CDR3 nucleotides: TGTGCCAGCAGCCACCGAGGACTAGCGGGGGATTATACGCAGTATTTT. Translated, it gives CASSHRGLAGDYTQYF.

The chain employs TRBV11-3 and TRBJ1-1; D is possibly TRBD1 (5 bases). The CDR3 sequence is 13 residues long. The germline V gene has CDR1 SGHNT and CDR2 YENEEA. The germline V and J ends were trimmed by 2 bases and 5 bases, with 9 bases remaining between them. The CDR3 nucleotides are TGTGCCAGCAGCTTAAGCCGGGGGACTGAAGCTTTCTTT. The encoded protein is CASSLSRGTEAFF.

The V call is TRBV7-9, the J call TRBJ2-2, with 10 nucleotides matching TRBD2. The V segment lost 6 bases and the J segment 5 bases; nucleotides outside the gene matches: 6. CDR1 is SEHNR, CDR2 FQNEAQ, per germline (reference sequence). This CDR3 spans 15 amino acids. In nucleotides, the CDR3 is TGTGCCAGCAGATCCAGCGGGGGGGTTACCGGGGAGCTGTTTTTT. Its protein product is CASRSSGGVTGELFF. The entire variable domain, with the rest obtained from reference TRBV7-9 and TRBJ2-2, is as follows: DTGVSQNPRHKITKRGQNVTFRCDPISEHNRLYWYRQTLGQGPEFLTYFQNEAQLEKSRLLSDRFSAERPKGSFSTLEIQRTEQGDSAMYLCASRSSGGVTGELFFGEGSRLTVL.

V usage is TRBV4-3 and J usage is TRBJ1-2, with D perhaps matching TRBD1 (5 bases). The V gene's germline CDR1 is LGHNA and CDR2 YSLEER. Between the trimmed V and J ends, which lost 0 bases and 4 bases, there was a span of 9 bases. CDR3 length: 14 amino acids. DNA for the CDR3: TGCGCCAGCAGCCAAGAAGCAGGGACCTATGGCTACACCTTC. Translated, it gives CASSQEAGTYGYTF.

The chain has TRBV7-9 and TRBJ1-2; D is unclear. CDR3 size: 13 residues. The germline CDR1 and CDR2 sequences are SEHNR and FQNEAQ (reference sequence). The V and J ends lost 3 bases and 3 bases respectively, with 8 bases between them. The DNA for the CDR3 is TGTGCCAGCAGCTTCGCGTTGGACTATGGCTACACCTTC. Translation: CASSFALDYGYTF.

This sequence joins TRBV10-2 and TRBJ2-1; D is unclear. Trimming removed 2 bases at V and 7 bases at J, with 3 bases between. The CDR3 has 11 amino acids. Germline V gene sequence: CDR1 WSHSY, CDR2 SAAADI. CDR3 nucleotide sequence: TGCGCCAGCAGTGAGGGTAATGAGCAGTTCTTC. Translated: CASSEGNEQFF.

This clone is labeled medium-sized. This chain uses TRBV27 with TRBJ2-7; D may be TRBD1 (6 bases). Germline CDR1 MNHEY, CDR2 SMNVEV (reference sequence). Trimming cost V 3 bases and J 3 bases, with 12 bases left between them. The CDR3 extends over 14 amino acids. This CDR3 reads CASSFGGQNYEQYF. The CDR3 DNA reads TGTGCCAGCAGTTTTGGCGGACAGAACTACGAGCAGTACTTC.

The chain joins TRBV4-1 to TRBJ1-1; D unclear. This CDR3 is built from 14 residues. V was trimmed by 4 bases and J by 3 bases, leaving 12 bases between them. CDR1 is MGHRA, CDR2 YSYEKL, per germline. The CDR3 nucleotides read TGCGCCAGCAGCCCAGCCGACACTCACACTGAAGCTTTCTTT. Amino acids: CASSPADTHTEAFF.

The chain recombines TRBV14 with TRBJ2-7; D is perhaps TRBD2 (6 bases). Trimming pared 3 bases from V and 6 bases from J, leaving 18 bases between. Germline CDR1 SGHDN, CDR2 FVKESK. The CDR3 is 15 amino acids. CDR3 sequence (DNA): TGTGCCAGCAGCCAGGGGGAGGCCCGAGGCCGCGAGCAGTACTTC. This translates into CASSQGEARGREQYF.

V usage is TRBV28 and J usage is TRBJ2-5; the D gene is possibly TRBD2 (6 bases). Germline-derived CDR1 and CDR2 are MDHEN and SYDVKM. This CDR3 spans 15 amino acids. V was shortened by 3 bases and J by 5 bases, with 16 bases between the two germline ends. The CDR3 loop reads CASSFDTSGEETQYF. CDR3 bases: TGTGCCAGCAGTTTCGACACCTCGGGAGAGGAGACCCAGTACTTC.

In its sample, this clone was seen a few times. The chain carries TRBV7-8 and TRBJ2-1, with TRBD2 identical over 7 bases. Looked up from germline, CDR1 is SGHVS and CDR2 is FQNEAQ. Losses at the gene ends were 1 base for V and 8 bases for J; bases not matched to a gene: 14. The CDR3 loop spans 17 amino acids. CDR3 region: CASSLGGGSGKLDEQFF. The CDR3 nucleotides are TGTGCCAGCAGCTTAGGGGGGGGAAGCGGAAAATTGGATGAGCAGTTCTTC.

This chain connects TRBV12-3 or TRBV12-4 to TRBJ1-2, with D unclear. With 3 bases removed from V and 3 bases from J, the gap between germline ends came to 8 bases. The CDR3 is 13 residues long. CDR3 sequence reads: CASSLVGDYGYTF. The CDR3, as DNA: TGTGCCAGCAGTTTGGTCGGGGACTATGGCTACACCTTC.

This rearrangement joins TRBV28 to TRBJ1-4, with a weak D call TRBD1 (5 bases). V lost 5 bases and J lost 8, with 27 bases in between. This CDR3 has 18 amino acids. Germline lookup yields CDR1 MDHEN and CDR2 SYDVKM. The CDR3 DNA reads as TGTGCCAGCAGTCAAGAACTTTTGACAGCCGGGGAAGGGGAAAAACTGTTTTTT. It is translated as CASSQELLTAGEGEKLFF.

Here the CDR3 reads CASTIPRGFEAFF. The CDR3, as DNA: TGTGCCAGTACTATTCCCAGGGGATTCGAAGCTTTCTTT. The rearrangement uses TRBV19 and TRBJ1-1; D might be TRBD1 (6 bases). Germline-derived CDR1 and CDR2 are LNHDA and SQIVND (reference sequence). V lost 7 bases and J 8 bases, leaving 17 bases between the germline ends. There are 13 residues in the CDR3.

The rearrangement uses TRBV2 and TRBJ2-2, with unresolved D. The CDR3 is 11 amino acids. The V gene's germline CDR1 is SNHLY and CDR2 FYNNEI. With 8 bases removed from V and 2 bases from J, the gap between germline ends came to 3 bases. This chain's CDR3 is CASRNTGELFF. As DNA, the CDR3 is TGTGCCAGCCGTAACACCGGGGAGCTGTTTTTT. Together with reference TRBV2 and TRBJ2-2, the CDR3 gives the full variable domain: EPEVTQTPSHQVTQMGQEVILRCVPISNHLYFYWYRQILGQKVEFLVSFYNNEISEKSEIFDDQFSVERPDGSNFTLKIRSTKLEDSAMYFCASRNTGELFFGEGSRLTVL.

CDR3 sequence: CASSLGTGDQPQHF. In DNA, the CDR3 is TGTGCCAGCAGTTTGGGGACAGGGGATCAGCCCCAGCATTTT. The V and J genes are TRBV27 and TRBJ1-5; TRBD1 agrees at 10 bases. V shed 3 bases and J 5 bases; nucleotides not matched to a gene: 1. Germline V gene lookup returns CDR1 MNHEY and CDR2 SMNVEV (reference sequence). The CDR3 has 14 residues.

The J gene is TRBJ1-4, the V gene TRBV5-4; TRBD1 matches at 7 bases. This CDR3 is built from 14 residues. Trimming cost V 0 bases and J 8 bases; bases outside gene matches: 4. Germline V gene sequence: CDR1 SGHNT, CDR2 YYREEE (reference sequence). The DNA of the CDR3 is TGTGCCAGCAGCTTGGATCAGGGGGGCGAAAAACTGTTTTTT. Protein product: CASSLDQGGEKLFF.

This chain uses TRBV4-1 with TRBJ2-2; 7 nucleotides agree with TRBD1. The CDR3 runs 15 residues. Germline V gene lookup returns CDR1 MGHRA and CDR2 YSYEKL. The ends lost 1 base at V and 4 bases at J; junction bases unmatched: 3. CDR3 residues: CASSQVQGPTGELFF. The CDR3 DNA reads as TGCGCCAGCAGCCAAGTACAGGGGCCCACCGGGGAGCTGTTTTTT.